This is a list of T cell receptor beta chains from one sample in a study of shared clonotypes between healthy human individuals. Here immunoSEQ multiplex PCR was the method, and the copy in TCRdb shows in-frame clones only, minus some. Among millions of clones, around nine tenths were seen once, and the ten largest hold roughly 0.13%. Sequenced: naive CD4+ T cells sorted from blood. These receptors were taken from a young man in good health. Each CDR3 is given with its conserved first and last residue. D genes are given only for firm matches. Clone size, where shown, is once, few, many, or a class for clones that have expanded.

clone size | J gene | V gene | D gene | CDR3 protein | CDR3 DNA
. | TRBJ1-5 | TRBV6-1 | . | CAVFSSGNQPQHF | TGTGCGGTTTTTAGTAGTGGCAATCAGCCCCAGCATTTT
. | TRBJ1-2 | TRBV23-1 | TRBD1 | CASSQSRFNSGQGFLLDGYTF | TGCGCCAGCAGTCAATCGAGGTTTAATTCGGGACAGGGGTTTCTTTTGGATGGCTACACCTTC
. | TRBJ2-3 | TRBV19 | . | CASETSFSTDTQYF | TGTGCCAGTGAAACTAGCTTCAGCACAGATACGCAGTATTTT
. | TRBJ1-2 | TRBV20-1 | . | CSARRDGYTF | TGCAGCGCGAGACGGGATGGCTACACCTTC
. | TRBJ1-5 | TRBV21-1 | . | CASSKLGTVSAQHF | TGTGCCAGCAGCAAATTGGGGACAGTCTCGGCCCAGCATTTT
. | TRBJ2-5 | TRBV9 | . | CASSVASDGTQYF | TGTGCCAGCAGCGTAGCTAGCGACGGGACCCAGTACTTC
. | TRBJ1-3 | TRBV14 | TRBD1 | CASSQGTGFGNTIYF | TGTGCCAGCAGCCAAGGGACAGGGTTTGGAAACACCATATATTTT
. | TRBJ2-3 | TRBV19 | . | CASSTQLVGDTQYF | TGTGCCAGTAGTACGCAGCTGGTCGGAGATACGCAGTATTTT
. | TRBJ2-6 | TRBV6-1 | . | CASSERAGKANVLTF | TGTGCCAGCAGTGAACGGGCAGGGAAGGCCAACGTCCTGACTTTC
. | TRBJ2-6 | TRBV5-1 | . | CASSLGRSGANVLTF | TGCGCCAGCAGCTTAGGCCGCTCTGGGGCCAACGTCCTGACTTTC
. | TRBJ2-7 | TRBV28 | TRBD1 | CASRSGTGPFYEQYF | TGTGCCAGCAGATCAGGGACAGGGCCTTTCTACGAGCAGTACTTC
few | TRBJ2-7 | TRBV27 | TRBD2 | CASTAIAGVYEQYF | TGTGCCAGCACCGCAATAGCGGGGGTCTACGAGCAGTACTTC
once | TRBJ1-2 | TRBV19 | . | CASSIVGATEYGYTF | TGTGCCAGTAGTATCGTCGGCGCGACGGAGTATGGCTACACCTTC
. | TRBJ1-2 | TRBV4-1 | . | CASSYPGTHYGYTF | TGCGCCAGCAGCTATCCCGGGACCCACTATGGCTACACCTTC
. | TRBJ2-1 | TRBV18 | . | CASSGAGEQFF | TGTGCCAGCTCAGGAGCGGGTGAGCAGTTCTTC
. | TRBJ1-4 | TRBV16 | . | CASSQGARVDREKLFF | TGTGCCAGCAGCCAAGGGGCCAGGGTTGATCGTGAAAAACTGTTTTTT
few | TRBJ1-5 | TRBV5-3 | . | CARSHEGPVGNQPQHF | TGTGCCAGAAGCCACGAGGGGCCCGTTGGCAATCAGCCCCAGCATTTT
. | TRBJ1-2 | TRBV28 | . | CASSLGSYGYTF | TGTGCCAGCAGTTTAGGGTCATATGGCTACACCTTC
. | TRBJ1-2 | TRBV21-1 | . | CATSTGYGYTF | TGTGCCACCTCGACAGGGTATGGCTACACCTTC